The source of this T cell receptor beta chain is a study of Ad26.COV2.S vaccination and SARS-CoV-2 variants. About the study: Ad26.COV2.S arm of COV1001 included the donor.

The method was immunoSEQ multiplex PCR; TCRdb's version includes in-frame clones alone and lacks a portion of them. The sample holds about 400,000 clones, about 83% seen once. CDR3 length equals 14 residues. The V gene's germline CDR1 is SGHTA and CDR2 FQGNSA. With V trimmed by 5 bases and J by 5 bases, 5 bases remained unmatched. Treatment meaning: around 19 received Ad26.COV2.S at low or high dose, single or two shots; 5 received placebo; per-sample allocation not given. On day 63 after the first injection, vaccine and placebo recipients gave samples. Boston hosted the donor, who was an adult aged 18-55 years.

The receptor's source is a person between 18 and 60 years old who received the Ad26.COV2.S COVID-19 vaccine or a placebo. The starting material was peripheral blood, obtained in a trial of Ad26.COV2.S vaccine versus placebo. J is TRBJ2-7 and V is TRBV7-2; 11 bases agree with TRBD2. The CDR3 bases are TGTGCCAGCAGCGGGAGACTAGCGGGGAACGAGCAGTACTTC. It codes for CASSGRLAGNEQYF. The complete variable domain, with remaining parts taken from reference TRBV7-2 and TRBJ2-7, reads GAGVSQSPSNKVTEKGKDVELRCDPISGHTALYWYRQSLGQGLEFLIYFQGNSAPDKSGLPSDRFSAERTGGSVSTLTIQRTQQEDSAVYLCASSGRLAGNEQYFGPGTRLTVT.